This T cell receptor beta chain came from a study of blood T cell repertoires in COVID-19. Study in general: Sources were T cells, B-cell-depleted T cells, or PBMCs; the material itself was cDNA or gDNA.

V lost 4 bases, J lost 5 bases, and 7 bases stayed unmatched. Germline assignment: CDR1 SGDLS and CDR2 YYNGEE. The CDR3 runs to 17 residues. Original analysis: Reference gene primer amplification gave estimated nucleated cell counts. The repertoire was sequenced with immunoSEQ multiplex PCR; TCRdb's copy has only in-frame clones and lacks some. The V and J calls and clone size are taken from that table; D and trimming were inferred from the DNA. Of roughly 200,000 clones in the sample, about 87% are singletons; the top ten hold 2.5% to 3%. This TCR derives from a woman aged 25 to 45 who had recovered from COVID-19. The chain recombines TRBV9 with TRBJ2-3; 16 positions agree with TRBD2. Specimen: PBMCs or T cells enriched from blood (not recorded which). The chain's CDR3 is CASSSGTSGGARDTQYF. In DNA, the CDR3 is TGTGCCAGCAGCTCCGGGACTAGCGGGGGGGCAAGAGATACGCAGTATTTT.